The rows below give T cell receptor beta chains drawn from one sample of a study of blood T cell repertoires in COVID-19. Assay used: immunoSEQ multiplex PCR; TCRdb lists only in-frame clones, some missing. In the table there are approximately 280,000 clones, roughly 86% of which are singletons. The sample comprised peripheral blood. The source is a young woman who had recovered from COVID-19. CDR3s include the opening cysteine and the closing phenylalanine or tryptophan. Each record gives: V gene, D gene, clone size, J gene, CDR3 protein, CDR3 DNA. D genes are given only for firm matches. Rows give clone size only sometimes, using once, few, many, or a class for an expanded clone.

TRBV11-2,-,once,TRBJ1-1,CATSEWRSSDTEAFF,TGTGCCACCTCTGAGTGGAGGAGTTCGGACACTGAAGCTTTCTTT
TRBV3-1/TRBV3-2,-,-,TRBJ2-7,CASSATSLSSYEQYF,TGTGCCAGCAGCGCTACTAGCCTCAGCTCCTACGAGCAGTACTTC
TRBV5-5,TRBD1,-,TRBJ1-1,CASSRTGNTEAFF,TGTGCCAGCAGCAGGACAGGAAACACTGAAGCTTTCTTT
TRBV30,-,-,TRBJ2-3,CAWSGLGSTQYF,TGTGCCTGGAGTGGGCTGGGCTCTACGCAGTATTTT
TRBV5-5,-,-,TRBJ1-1,CASSTGQGTEAFF,TGTGCCAGCAGTACAGGCCAAGGGACTGAAGCTTTCTTT
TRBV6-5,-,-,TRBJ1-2,CASSQTGHLGGYTF,TGTGCCAGCAGCCAGACAGGACACCTGGGGGGCTACACCTTC
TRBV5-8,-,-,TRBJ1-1,CASSLRPAGGSAFF,TGTGCCAGCAGCTTGAGGCCTGCGGGGGGGTCGGCTTTCTTT
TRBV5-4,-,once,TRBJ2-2,CASSLGTQFAGELFF,TGTGCCAGCAGCTTGGGCACACAGTTTGCCGGGGAGCTGTTTTTT
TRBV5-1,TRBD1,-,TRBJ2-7,CASSSRQGDGSYEQYF,TGCGCCAGCAGCTCCCGACAGGGGGACGGCTCCTACGAGCAGTACTTC
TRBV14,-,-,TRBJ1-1,CASSQDLHSYTEAFF,TGTGCCAGCAGCCAAGATCTTCACAGCTACACTGAAGCTTTCTTT
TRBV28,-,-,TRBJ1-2,CASTRQSYGYTF,TGTGCCAGCACCCGACAGAGCTATGGCTACACCTTC
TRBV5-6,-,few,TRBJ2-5,CASSFGLETQYF,TGTGCCAGCAGCTTCGGTCTAGAGACCCAGTACTTC
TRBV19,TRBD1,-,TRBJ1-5,CASSIGTGDQPQHF,TGTGCCAGTAGTATAGGAACAGGGGATCAGCCCCAGCATTTT
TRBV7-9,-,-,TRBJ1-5,CASSLPGSNQPQHF,TGTGCCAGCAGCTTACCAGGAAGTAATCAGCCCCAGCATTTT
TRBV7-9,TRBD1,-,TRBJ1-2,CASSAATGVGYGYTF,TGTGCCAGCAGCGCCGCGACAGGGGTCGGCTATGGCTACACCTTC
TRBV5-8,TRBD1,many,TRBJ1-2,CASSYGTGSYGYTF,TGTGCCAGCAGCTACGGGACAGGGTCGTATGGCTACACCTTC
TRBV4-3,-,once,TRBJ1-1,CASSVQGSNTEAFF,TGCGCCAGCAGCGTCCAGGGAAGTAACACTGAAGCTTTCTTT
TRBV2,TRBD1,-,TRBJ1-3,CAGGIRRGLNTIYF,TGTGCCGGCGGAATCCGCAGGGGGTTGAACACCATATATTTT
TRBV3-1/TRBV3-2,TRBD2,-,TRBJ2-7,CASSPGTTEQYF,TGTGCCAGCAGCCCTGGGACTACCGAGCAGTACTTC
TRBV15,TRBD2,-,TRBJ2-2,CATSLEREIGGELFF,TGTGCCACCAGCCTCGAGCGGGAGATAGGCGGGGAGCTGTTTTTT
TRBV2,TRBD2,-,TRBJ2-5,CASSRLAGGIFQETQYF,TGTGCCAGCAGCAGACTAGCGGGGGGTATCTTCCAAGAGACCCAGTACTTC
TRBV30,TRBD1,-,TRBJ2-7,CAWSLGTARNYEQYF,TGTGCCTGGAGCTTGGGGACAGCGAGAAACTACGAGCAGTACTTC
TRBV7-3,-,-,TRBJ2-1,CASSHPNNEQFF,TGTGCCAGCAGCCACCCTAACAATGAGCAGTTCTTC
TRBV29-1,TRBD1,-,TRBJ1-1,CSVAGGEGNTEAFF,TGCAGCGTTGCAGGGGGCGAGGGGAACACTGAAGCTTTCTTT
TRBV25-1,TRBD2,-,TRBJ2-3,CVSGPGTRRTSTDTQYF,TGTGTCAGCGGACCCGGGACTAGGCGGACTAGCACAGATACGCAGTATTTT
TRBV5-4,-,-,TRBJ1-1,CASSLGGGGTEAFF,TGTGCCAGCAGCTTGGGCGGGGGCGGCACTGAAGCTTTCTTT
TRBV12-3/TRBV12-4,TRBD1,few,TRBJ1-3,CASIKGARNTIYF,TGTGCCAGCATTAAGGGGGCTAGAAACACCATATATTTT
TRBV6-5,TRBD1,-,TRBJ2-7,CASSYSSGTAIEQYF,TGTGCCAGCAGTTACTCGAGTGGGACAGCCATTGAGCAGTACTTC
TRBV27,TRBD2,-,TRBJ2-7,CASSFGLAGDHEQYF,TGTGCCAGCAGTTTCGGGCTAGCGGGAGACCACGAGCAGTACTTC
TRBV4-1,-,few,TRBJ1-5,CASSQKVGGVQPQHF,TGCGCCAGCAGCCAAAAAGTGGGAGGTGTGCAGCCCCAGCATTTT
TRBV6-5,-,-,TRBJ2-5,CASRTQGGETQYF,TGTGCCAGCAGAACCCAGGGTGGGGAGACCCAGTACTTC
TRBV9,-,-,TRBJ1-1,CASSVGVSGWDTEAFF,TGTGCCAGCAGCGTTGGAGTGAGTGGGTGGGACACTGAAGCTTTCTTT
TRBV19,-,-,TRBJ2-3,CASGERDITDTQYF,TGTGCCAGTGGCGAGCGGGACATCACAGATACGCAGTATTTT
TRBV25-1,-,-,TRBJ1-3,CASSDGRGYGNTIYF,TGTGCCAGCAGTGATGGCAGGGGTTATGGAAACACCATATATTTT
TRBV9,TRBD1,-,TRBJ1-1,CASSVEGGGNTEAFF,TGTGCCAGCAGCGTAGAAGGAGGGGGCAATACTGAAGCTTTCTTT
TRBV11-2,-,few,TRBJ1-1,CASSLVHRGYTEAFF,TGTGCCAGCAGCTTAGTCCATCGGGGTTACACTGAAGCTTTCTTT
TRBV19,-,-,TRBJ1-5,CASRQGWQPQHF,TGTGCCAGTAGACAGGGTTGGCAGCCCCAGCATTTT
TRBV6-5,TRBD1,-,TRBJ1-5,CASSLFRGIGQPQHF,TGTGCCAGCAGTTTATTCAGGGGGATCGGACAGCCCCAGCATTTT
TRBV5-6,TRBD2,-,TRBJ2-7,CASSLTSGIYEQYF,TGTGCCAGCAGCTTAACTAGCGGGATTTACGAGCAGTACTTC
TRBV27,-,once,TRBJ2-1,CASGNRREEFF,TGTGCCAGCGGAAATAGACGCGAGGAGTTCTTC
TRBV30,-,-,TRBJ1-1,CAWLQGTEAFF,TGTGCCTGGCTCCAGGGGACTGAAGCTTTCTTT
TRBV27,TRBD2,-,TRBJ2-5,CASSPGTSGIETQYF,TGTGCCAGCAGCCCGGGGACTAGCGGGATTGAGACCCAGTACTTC
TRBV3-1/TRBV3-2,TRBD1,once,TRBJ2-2,CASSRDSLFTGELFF,TGTGCCAGCAGCCGGGACAGTCTTTTCACCGGGGAGCTGTTTTTT
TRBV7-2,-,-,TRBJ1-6,CASSSGLSPLHF,TGTGCCAGCAGCTCAGGGCTTTCACCCCTCCACTTT